Included here is one T cell receptor (beta chain) sequence, with context. Its target is not known. The data derive from a study of cytomegalovirus exposure and HLA in healthy donors. Study details: Of some 410 genotyped donors, more than 75% grouped in the Caucasian-associated ancestry cluster.

Findings and limits, study-wide: Immune exposure data for these donors was limited to CMV serostatus. A likely sequencing artifact accounted for one observed cluster of highly shared sequence variants.

Amplification used 60 Vbeta primers and 13 Jbeta primers. Assay: immunoSEQ multiplex PCR; the TCRdb copy retains only in-frame clones and omits some. This table holds 150,000 to 200,000 clones, about 69% found once. The clonotype originates from a human donor in good health. The sample consisted of PBMCs.

CDR3 nucleotide sequence: TGTGCCTCTAGCGGGGGGGCCACCTACGAGCAGTACTTC. It is translated as CASSGGATYEQYF. The chain has TRBV30 and TRBJ2-7, with TRBD2 identical over 12 bases. CDR1 and CDR2 (germline): GTSNPN, SVGIG (reference sequence). V shed 7 bases, J shed 2 bases, and the junction held 3 bases outside the gene matches. The CDR3 has 13 amino acids.